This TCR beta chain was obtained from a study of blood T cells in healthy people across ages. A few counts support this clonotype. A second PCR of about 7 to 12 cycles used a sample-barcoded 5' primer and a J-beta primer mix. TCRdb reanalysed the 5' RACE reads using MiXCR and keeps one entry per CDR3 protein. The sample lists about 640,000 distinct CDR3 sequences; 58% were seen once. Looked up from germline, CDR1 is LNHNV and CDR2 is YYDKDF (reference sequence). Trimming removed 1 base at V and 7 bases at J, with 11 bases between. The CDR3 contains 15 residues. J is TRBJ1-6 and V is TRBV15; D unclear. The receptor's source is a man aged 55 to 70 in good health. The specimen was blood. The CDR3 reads CATSRARVGNSPLHF. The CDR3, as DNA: TGTGCCACCAGCAGAGCTCGCGTGGGGAATTCACCCCTCCACTTT.